The 6 T cell receptor beta chains reported below all come from one sample, sequenced in a study of vaccination and CD4 T cells after COVID-19. Documented treatment: approximately 9-day PBMC culture with coronavirus spike peptide pools or control peptides (ViraFEST assay). Once obtained from cultured CD4+ T cells, the DNA was sequenced using the Oncomine TCR Beta short-read assay. MiXCR, run by TCRdb on the PCR reads, gives a single entry per CDR3 protein. The table has roughly 12,000 distinct CDR3 sequences, 70% to 75% seen once. Their specific antigens are unknown. The sequenced sample was CD4+ T cells from blood, cultured in vitro, obtained after SARS-CoV-2 vaccination. The receptors were sampled from a human donor who received a COVID-19 vaccine.

This clonotype appeared once. This chain links TRBV24-1 with TRBJ1-2; TRBD1 aligns across 7 bases. J gave up 4 bases and V 5 bases, and 6 bases lay outside the gene matches. The CDR3 contains 14 residues. In germline, CDR1 is KGHDR, CDR2 SFDVKD. The CDR3 DNA reads TGTGCCACCAGTGCCGGGACAGCTACCTATGGCTACACCTTC. Its translation: CATSAGTATYGYTF.

The chain joins TRBV29-1 to TRBJ2-7; 8 bases are a match to TRBD2. Trimming at V came to 6 bases and at J to 5 bases, leaving 3 bases not matched to a gene. The germline V gene has CDR1 SQVTM and CDR2 ANQGSEA. CDR3 length: 11 amino acids. The CDR3 DNA is TGCAGCGTCGGGACTAGGGACGAGCAGTACTTC. Residues: CSVGTRDEQYF.

The gene calls are TRBV19 and TRBJ1-5; 8 bases map to TRBD1. The CDR3 is 15 amino acids. From germline, CDR1 is LNHDA and CDR2 SQIVND (reference sequence). Trimming at V came to 9 bases and at J to 2 bases, leaving 9 bases not matched to a gene. The chain's CDR3 is CASERVGQGNQPQHF. In nucleotides, the CDR3 is TGTGCCAGCGAGAGGGTGGGACAGGGCAATCAGCCCCAGCATTTT.

In this sample, this clonotype turned up a few times. The chain employs TRBV6-1 and TRBJ1-4; D ambiguous. The CDR3 is 15 residues long. Trimming left V 0 bases short and J 7 bases short, with 12 bases between. Germline CDR1 MNHNS, CDR2 SASEGT. The CDR3 nucleotides are TGTGCCAGCAGTGAAGCCTCGACGGGGAGTGAAAAACTGTTTTTT. As protein: CASSEASTGSEKLFF.

The chain has TRBV2 and TRBJ2-2, with D possibly matching TRBD2 (5 bases). Germline V lookup: CDR1 SNHLY, CDR2 FYNNEI. There are 14 residues in the CDR3. V shed 4 bases and J shed 1 base, with 7 bases lying between them. The CDR3 region has the DNA TGTGCCAGCAGTGTTGAGGGGAACACCGGGGAGCTGTTTTTT. Amino acids: CASSVEGNTGELFF.

This clonotype has only a few counts. The chain employs TRBV27 and TRBJ1-2; tentative D call: TRBD1 (5 bases). V was pared by 3 bases and J by 8 bases, with 25 bases between. Germline CDR1 reads MNHEY; CDR2 reads SMNVEV (reference sequence). The CDR3 sequence is 17 residues long. CDR3 sequence: CASSFAGPSGTSGGYTF. As DNA, the CDR3 is TGTGCCAGCAGTTTCGCGGGCCCCTCCGGGACCTCGGGCGGCTACACCTTC.